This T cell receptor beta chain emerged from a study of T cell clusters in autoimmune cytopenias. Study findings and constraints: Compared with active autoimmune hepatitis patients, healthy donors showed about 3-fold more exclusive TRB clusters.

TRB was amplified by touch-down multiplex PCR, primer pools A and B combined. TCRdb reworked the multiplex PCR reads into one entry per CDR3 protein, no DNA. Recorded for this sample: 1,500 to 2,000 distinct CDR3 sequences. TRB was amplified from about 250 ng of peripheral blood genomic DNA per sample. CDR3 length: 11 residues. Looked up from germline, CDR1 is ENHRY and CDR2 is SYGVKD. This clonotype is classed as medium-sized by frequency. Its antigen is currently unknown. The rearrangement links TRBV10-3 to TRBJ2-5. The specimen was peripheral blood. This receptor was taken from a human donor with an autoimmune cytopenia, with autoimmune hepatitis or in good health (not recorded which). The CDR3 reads CAISDLETQYF.